A selection of T cell receptor beta chains follows, all from one sample in a study of blood T cells in healthy people across ages. MiXCR was run by TCRdb on the 5' RACE reads, yielding one entry per CDR3 protein. The sample yields over 300,000 distinct CDR3 sequences, 50% to 60% seen once. Sequenced sample: blood. The receptors originated from a man aged 55 to 70 in good health. The CDR3 runs from the conserved cysteine through the conserved F or W. D genes are given only for firm matches. Size is omitted from some rows. Given values are once, few, many or a class for expanded clones.

>TRBJ1-2|TRBD1|once|TRBV5-1
CASSLDRGRRGYTF
TGCGCCAGCAGTCTAGACAGGGGGCGCCGCGGCTACACCTTC
>TRBJ2-3|TRBD2|NA|TRBV6-6
CASSYACGSSDTQYF
TGTGCCAGCAGTTACGCTTGCGGGAGTTCAGATACGCAGTATTTT
>TRBJ1-2|NA|few|TRBV6-5
CATNSGVYGYTF
TGTGCCACCAACTCGGGAGTCTATGGCTACACCTTC
>TRBJ1-2|NA|NA|TRBV11-2
CASSPSPGSGCGYTF
TGTGCCAGCAGCCCCTCCCCGGGCTCCGGCTGTGGCTACACCTTC
>TRBJ1-2|TRBD1|NA|TRBV7-2
CASTIVGTGFGYGYTF
TGTGCCAGCACCATCGTAGGGACAGGGTTTGGCTATGGCTACACCTTC
>TRBJ2-7|NA|few|TRBV6-6
CASSTKTSLAEQYF
TGTGCCAGCAGTACCAAGACCAGTTTGGCCGAGCAGTACTTC
>TRBJ2-1|TRBD2|few|TRBV20-1
CSAQTSQRAFF
TGCAGTGCTCAGACTAGCCAGCGGGCGTTCTTC
>TRBJ2-5|NA|NA|TRBV2
CASSERLIQETQYF
TGTGCCAGCAGTGAAAGGTTGATACAAGAGACCCAGTACTTC
>TRBJ1-1|NA|NA|TRBV6-1
CASSVGTTEAFF
TGTGCCAGCAGTGTCGGGACCACTGAAGCTTTCTTT
>TRBJ2-1|TRBD2|NA|TRBV2
CASSETSGSTHEQFF
TGTGCCAGCAGTGAAACTAGCGGGAGCACCCATGAGCAGTTCTTC
>TRBJ2-3|NA|NA|TRBV2
CASSAGRLRATQYF
TGTGCCAGCAGCGCAGGGCGGTTGAGGGCTACGCAGTATTTT
>TRBJ1-1|NA|NA|TRBV4-1
CASSQEPGLYTEAFF
TGCGCCAGCAGCCAAGAACCGGGGTTGTACACTGAAGCTTTCTTT
>TRBJ2-3|NA|NA|TRBV9
CASSGGQITDTQYF
TGTGCCAGCAGCGGGGGGCAAATCACAGATACGCAGTATTTT
>TRBJ1-4|TRBD1|once|TRBV29-1
CSAETGGDEKLFF
TGCAGCGCCGAGACAGGGGGAGATGAAAAACTGTTTTTT
>TRBJ2-1|TRBD2|NA|TRBV29-1
CSVEDVAGEFYNEQFF
TGCAGCGTTGAAGATGTAGCGGGAGAGTTCTACAATGAGCAGTTCTTC
>TRBJ2-5|NA|NA|TRBV21-1
CASLSGVETQYF
TGTGCCAGCCTTAGCGGGGTAGAGACCCAGTACTTC
>TRBJ2-2|NA|few|TRBV13
CASSYTIGGTGELFF
TGTGCCAGCAGTTATACGATCGGGGGCACCGGGGAGCTGTTTTTT
>TRBJ2-5|TRBD1|few|TRBV7-9
CASSAGDSKQETQYF
TGTGCCAGCAGCGCTGGGGACAGCAAGCAAGAGACCCAGTACTTC
>TRBJ2-6|NA|NA|TRBV5-1
CASSLPASGANVLTF
TGCGCCAGCAGCTTGCCCGCTTCTGGGGCCAACGTCCTGACTTTC
>TRBJ2-4|TRBD2|NA|TRBV7-2
CASSLVGSGIAKNIQYF
TGTGCCAGCAGCTTAGTTGGAAGCGGGATAGCCAAAAACATTCAGTACTTC
>TRBJ2-3|NA|NA|TRBV7-2
CASSPITVSTDTQYF
TGTGCCAGCAGCCCGATTACGGTCTCCACAGATACGCAGTATTTT
>TRBJ2-5|NA|NA|TRBV12-3/TRBV12-4
CASSFRRGETQYF
TGTGCCAGCAGTTTTCGCCGGGGAGAGACCCAGTACTTC
>TRBJ1-2|NA|NA|TRBV2
CASSSRGSYGYTF
TGTGCCAGCAGTTCCCGGGGGAGCTATGGCTACACCTTC
>TRBJ2-3|NA|NA|TRBV28
CAYRESGTDTQYF
TGTGCCTACCGGGAGAGCGGCACAGATACGCAGTATTTT
>TRBJ1-2|NA|few|TRBV5-1
CASSLDRARGDGYTF
TGCGCCAGCAGCTTGGATCGGGCCAGGGGAGATGGCTACACCTTC
>TRBJ1-2|NA|NA|TRBV20-1
CSARPGGLVGYGYTF
TGCAGTGCTAGACCCGGGGGGCTGGTTGGCTATGGCTACACCTTC
>TRBJ2-1|TRBD2|NA|TRBV3-1
CASSQEAGGLNEQFF
TGTGCCAGCAGCCAAGAAGCGGGAGGGCTCAATGAGCAGTTCTTC
>TRBJ2-7|TRBD1|NA|TRBV29-1
CSARRTGGEDEQYF
TGCAGCGCCCGCCGGACAGGGGGCGAGGACGAGCAGTACTTC
>TRBJ1-2|TRBD1|NA|TRBV5-1
CASSLVGDRGGNGYTF
TGCGCCAGCAGCTTGGTGGGCGACAGGGGAGGTAATGGCTACACCTTC
>TRBJ2-7|NA|NA|TRBV20-1
CSARRGMNYEQYF
TGCAGTGCTAGACGCGGGATGAACTACGAGCAGTACTTC
>TRBJ1-6|NA|NA|TRBV20-1
CSAGDGRGHNSPLHF
TGCAGTGCTGGAGATGGGCGGGGGCATAATTCACCCCTCCACTTT
>TRBJ2-7|NA|NA|TRBV20-1
CSARDPNAYEQYF
TGCAGTGCTAGAGACCCCAACGCCTACGAGCAGTACTTC
>TRBJ2-3|TRBD2|NA|TRBV20-1
CSARAGGPDTQYF
TGCAGTGCTAGGGCGGGGGGGCCCGATACGCAGTATTTT
>TRBJ2-7|NA|NA|TRBV5-1
CASSRDPVYEQYF
TGCGCCAGCAGCCGGGACCCGGTCTACGAGCAGTACTTC
>TRBJ2-7|NA|NA|TRBV28
CASTQEGLYEQYF
TGTGCCAGCACTCAGGAGGGTCTCTACGAGCAGTACTTC
>TRBJ2-7|TRBD2|NA|TRBV20-1
CSARGLAALYEQYF
TGCAGTGCTAGAGGACTAGCGGCCCTCTACGAGCAGTACTTC
>TRBJ2-1|TRBD2|NA|TRBV3-1
CASSQGGNGGAWNEQFF
TGTGCCAGCAGCCAAGGGGGGAACGGGGGGGCCTGGAATGAGCAGTTCTTC
>TRBJ2-4|TRBD1|NA|TRBV29-1
CSVLTGGGEAKSIQYF
TGCAGCGTTTTGACAGGGGGCGGAGAGGCCAAAAGCATTCAGTACTTC
>TRBJ1-1|NA|NA|TRBV12-3/TRBV12-4
CASSLRRQASTEAFF
TGTGCCAGCAGTTTACGTCGACAGGCCAGCACTGAAGCTTTCTTT
>TRBJ2-7|NA|NA|TRBV7-2
CASSLGDGTYEQYF
TGTGCTAGCAGCTTAGGGGACGGCACCTACGAGCAGTACTTC
>TRBJ1-5|TRBD1|NA|TRBV7-8
CASSLGRTGGRGNQPQHF
TGTGCCAGCAGCTTAGGGAGGACAGGGGGCAGGGGCAATCAGCCCCAGCATTTT
>TRBJ2-3|NA|many|TRBV7-2
CASSLGQTRAQYF
TGTGCCAGCAGCTTAGGGCAGACTAGGGCGCAGTATTTT
>TRBJ1-5|NA|NA|TRBV10-3
CAISEDTAYEHF
TGTGCCATCAGTGAAGACACAGCCTACGAGCATTTT
>TRBJ2-3|TRBD2|few|TRBV20-1
CSAFSTSGITDTQYF
TGCAGTGCATTCTCCACTAGCGGGATCACAGATACGCAGTATTTT
>TRBJ1-6|TRBD1|NA|TRBV6-5
CASTAWTGGNSPLHF
TGTGCCAGCACGGCGTGGACAGGGGGTAATTCACCCCTCCACTTT
>TRBJ2-1|NA|few|TRBV5-1
CASSVQGREFF
TGCGCCAGCAGCGTACAGGGGAGGGAGTTCTTC